The T cell receptor (beta chain) described here comes from a study of identical twins. General study results and limits: It was cross-sectional statistical analysis, not following the same donors, that the conclusions relied on.

TCRdb passed the 5' RACE reads through MiXCR, listing each CDR3 protein once. The sample carries approximately 190,000 distinct CDR3 sequences, about 16% recorded once. Notes on this clonotype: Its antigen is still unknown.

Trimming took 6 bases from V and 0 from J, leaving 8 bases between them. This CDR3 comprises 13 residues. These data are also associated with another study on T cells expressing NK-cell markers.

The chain links TRBV12-3 or TRBV12-4 to TRBJ1-1; D call uncertain. This TCR was sampled from a woman between 18 and 29 years old in good health. Sequenced: CD8+ T cells sorted from blood. The CDR3 coding sequence is TGTGCCAGCAGAGCCTACTTGAACACTGAAGCTTTCTTT. Its translation: CASRAYLNTEAFF.